One and the same sample provided the 31 T cell receptor beta chains below, sequenced in a study of cytomegalovirus exposure and HLA in healthy donors. The primer mix had 60 Vbeta and 13 Jbeta primers. The protocol was immunoSEQ multiplex PCR, while the TCRdb copy is restricted to in-frame clones and leaves out a portion. This sample has 200,000 to 250,000 clones; 70% to 85% occur once, and the top ten carry around 0.2%. Input material: PBMCs. The source of these receptors is a girl aged 2-9 years in good health and CMV-seronegative.

A remark on this clone: A read error may produce the germline difference seen at one junction end. The J gene is TRBJ1-5, the V gene TRBV7-9; D is perhaps TRBD1 (6 bases). CDR1 SEHNR and CDR2 FQNEAQ come from the germline V gene (reference sequence). This CDR3 comprises 15 residues. CDR3 nucleotides: TGTTCCAGCAGCGCACGGGGGGCAGGCAATCAGCCCCAGCATTTT. It encodes CSSSARGAGNQPQHF.

Comments on this clone: At one boundary the junction diverges from the germline segment, which might be a read error. V is TRBV6-6 and J is TRBJ2-5; TRBD2 agrees at 9 bases. Germline V gives CDR1 MNHNY, CDR2 SVGAGI (reference sequence). CDR3 size: 15 residues. Here the CDR3 DNA reads TGTGCCAGTAGTTACTCAAGCGGGGGGCGAGAGACCCAGTACTTC. Its translation is CASSYSSGGRETQYF.

V is TRBV19 and J is TRBJ1-4, with a possible D match to TRBD1 (6 bases). The V gene lost 5 bases and the J gene lost 6 bases, with 16 bases spanning the gap. Germline CDR1 is LNHDA and CDR2 is SQIVND (reference sequence). CDR3 size: 15 residues. The CDR3 DNA is TGTGCCAGTAGTCCCTCGAGGGGGTTCGATGAAAAACTGTTTTTT. Protein: CASSPSRGFDEKLFF.

This clone was detected only once. The chain combines TRBV7-9 with TRBJ2-1, with 9 nucleotides matching TRBD2. Germline V gene data show CDR1 as SEHNR and CDR2 as FQNEAQ (reference sequence). The CDR3 length is 15 residues. Trimming at V came to 1 base and at J to 10 bases, leaving 8 bases not matched to a gene. The CDR3 reads CASSLVTGTSFEQFF. The CDR3 nucleotides are TGTGCCAGCAGCTTAGTAACCGGGACTAGCTTCGAGCAGTTCTTC.

Only one count was recorded for this clone. The V call is TRBV25-1, the J call TRBJ2-7, with 8 nucleotides matching TRBD1. V was clipped by 5 bases and J by 2 bases; unmatched bases: 5. This CDR3 is built from 14 residues. Germline V CDR1 and CDR2: MGHDK, SYGVNS. The CDR3 reads CASSPHRGTYEQYF. The CDR3 region has the DNA TGTGCCAGCAGTCCCCACAGGGGGACCTACGAGCAGTACTTC.

Written as DNA, the CDR3 is TGCGCCAGCAGCCAAGGCGGACAGGGAACCTACGAGCAGTACTTC. The encoded protein is CASSQGGQGTYEQYF. The V call is TRBV4-1, the J call TRBJ2-7; TRBD1 matches at 8 bases. The CDR3 spans 15 residues. The V gene's germline CDR1 is MGHRA and CDR2 YSYEKL. With 1 base clipped from V and 2 bases from J, the junction kept 4 bases outside the gene matches.

The genes are TRBV5-4 and TRBJ2-5; tentative D call: TRBD1 (5 bases). Trimming took off 4 bases at V and 2 bases at J, with 15 bases between the two ends. Per germline, CDR1 SGHNT and CDR2 YYREEE (reference sequence). The CDR3 has 15 residues. CDR3 sequence reads: CASSGTTERQETQYF. CDR3 in DNA: TGTGCCAGCAGCGGAACGACAGAGCGACAAGAGACCCAGTACTTC.

The gene calls are TRBV4-1 and TRBJ1-6; the D is unclear. Looked up from germline, CDR1 is MGHRA and CDR2 is YSYEKL. Between the trimmed V and J ends, which lost 3 bases and 5 bases, there was a span of 14 bases. The CDR3 totals 16 residues. The CDR3 nucleotides are TGCGCCAGCAGCCACCCCGGAGGGCAAGATAATTCACCCCTCCACTTT. This sequence encodes CASSHPGGQDNSPLHF.

The chain employs TRBV7-9 and TRBJ2-3, with D unclear. Germline V gene lookup returns CDR1 SEHNR and CDR2 FQNEAQ (reference sequence). The CDR3 runs 17 residues. Trimming stripped 1 base from V and 5 bases from J, with 19 bases between. The CDR3 DNA reads as TGTGCCAGCAGCTTAGATGGCCGAAAAATTACCAGAGATACGCAGTATTTT. Translation gives CASSLDGRKITRDTQYF.

CDR3 sequence (DNA): TGTGCCAGCAGCTTGGGCGGACAGGGCTCCTACGAGCAGTACTTC. Amino acid sequence: CASSLGGQGSYEQYF. The V call is TRBV5-4, the J call TRBJ2-7, with 8 bases aligning to TRBD1. CDR1 and CDR2 from the germline V gene are SGHNT and YYREEE (reference sequence). The CDR3 sequence is 15 residues long. V was clipped by 0 bases and J by 0 bases; unmatched bases: 2.

This sequence joins TRBV7-3 and TRBJ2-3; D perhaps matches TRBD2 (5 bases). V lost 4 bases, J lost 1 base, and 9 bases lay in between. This CDR3 spans 14 amino acids. Germline loops: CDR1 SGHTA, CDR2 FQGTGA. DNA for the CDR3: TGTGCCAGCAGCTCGGACGGGGGCACAGATACGCAGTATTTT. It codes for CASSSDGGTDTQYF.

The V gene is TRBV19, the J gene TRBJ1-2; TRBD1 matches 7 bases. Trimming at V came to 8 bases and at J to 6 bases, leaving 12 bases not matched to a gene. Per the germline V gene, CDR1 is LNHDA and CDR2 is SQIVND (reference sequence). The CDR3 is made up of 14 amino acids. CDR3 DNA: TGTGCCAGTGCTCCTCGACAGGGCCTGGATGGCTACACCTTC. It codes for CASAPRQGLDGYTF.

This sequence joins TRBV10-2 and TRBJ2-1; 7 nucleotides align to TRBD1. The CDR3 length is 14 residues. Per the germline V gene, CDR1 is WSHSY and CDR2 is SAAADI. V was clipped by 6 bases and J by 4 bases; unmatched bases: 6. Written as DNA, the CDR3 is TGCGCCAGCAGGGACGGGGACAGTTACAATGAGCAGTTCTTC. This translates into CASRDGDSYNEQFF.

The rearrangement links TRBV5-1 to TRBJ2-2; 10 nucleotides align to TRBD1. J gave up 5 bases and V 4 bases, and 17 bases lay outside the gene matches. This CDR3 is built from 19 residues. CDR1 is SGHRS, CDR2 YFSETQ, per germline. The CDR3 is CASSPRGPPGQGKTGELFF. In DNA, the CDR3 is TGCGCCAGCAGCCCCAGGGGCCCCCCGGGACAGGGGAAAACCGGGGAGCTGTTTTTT.

The chain links TRBV5-1 to TRBJ2-5; D perhaps matches TRBD2 (5 bases). The CDR3 is 13 amino acids. Trimming shortened V by 3 bases and J by 3 bases, and 9 bases separated the two germline ends. From germline, CDR1 is SGHRS and CDR2 YFSETQ. CDR3 bases: TGCGCCAGCAGCTGGACTGCCAAAGAGACCCAGTACTTC. Translating it yields CASSWTAKETQYF.

The rearrangement joins TRBV27 to TRBJ2-1; possibly TRBD2 for D (6 bases). V lost 6 bases and J lost 7, with 13 bases in between. CDR3 length: 13 amino acids. Germline V lookup: CDR1 MNHEY, CDR2 SMNVEV (reference sequence). CDR3 DNA: TGTGCCAGCAGCGCAAGGGAGGTAAATGAGCAGTTCTTC. Residues: CASSAREVNEQFF.

The chain links TRBV7-6 to TRBJ1-1; the D gene is possibly TRBD1 (6 bases). Per germline, CDR1 SGHVS and CDR2 FNYEAQ. V lost 2 bases to trimming and J lost 0 bases, with 16 bases between them. The CDR3 has 17 amino acids. In DNA, the CDR3 is TGTGCCAGCAGCTTAAAGGCGGCGGGGGCGGTGAACACTGAAGCTTTCTTT. This encodes CASSLKAAGAVNTEAFF.

This clone was observed once. The rearrangement uses TRBV7-9 and TRBJ2-5, with a possible D match to TRBD2 (6 bases). This CDR3 has 16 amino acids. CDR1 is SEHNR and CDR2 is FQNEAQ in the germline V gene (reference sequence). The V gene lost 1 base and the J gene lost 1 base, with 13 bases spanning the gap. CDR3 sequence (DNA): TGTGCCAGCAGCTTAGTAGGCGGGGTCATCCAAGAGACCCAGTACTTC. Translation gives CASSLVGGVIQETQYF.

The chain employs TRBV5-1 and TRBJ2-7; 10 bases fit TRBD2. Trimming at V came to 4 bases and at J to 0 bases, leaving 4 bases not matched to a gene. This CDR3 comprises 15 residues. Germline V gene lookup returns CDR1 SGHRS and CDR2 YFSETQ. The CDR3 sequence: CASSAIAGGSYEQYF. CDR3 DNA: TGCGCCAGCAGCGCGATAGCGGGAGGCTCCTACGAGCAGTACTTC. The full variable domain, completed using reference TRBV5-1 and TRBJ2-7, is KAGVTQTPRYLIKTRGQQVTLSCSPISGHRSVSWYQQTPGQGLQFLFEYFSETQRNKGNFPGRFSGRQFSNSRSEMNVSTLELGDSALYLCASSAIAGGSYEQYFGPGTRLTVT.

The rearrangement uses TRBV19 and TRBJ1-1; D ambiguous. The germline V and J ends were trimmed by 4 bases and 3 bases, with 15 bases remaining between them. The CDR3 runs to 15 residues. Germline V gene lookup returns CDR1 LNHDA and CDR2 SQIVND (reference sequence). The CDR3 nucleotides are TGTGCCAGTAGTAGTAGAAGTGTGAGGGACACTGAAGCTTTCTTT. It yields the protein CASSSRSVRDTEAFF.

This clone was seen a handful of times. The chain is built from TRBV25-1 and TRBJ2-7; D uncertain. Trimming removed 3 bases at V and 6 bases at J, with 9 bases between. CDR1 is MGHDK, CDR2 SYGVNS, per germline. This CDR3 is built from 12 residues. Written as DNA, the CDR3 is TGTGCCAGCAGTGATTTCGGTGGCGAGCAGTACTTC. Its protein product is CASSDFGGEQYF.

The CDR3, as DNA: TGTGCCAGCAGCTTAGCTAGCGGCACTACCTACGAGCAGTACTTC. It translates to CASSLASGTTYEQYF. The gene calls are TRBV7-9 and TRBJ2-7, with TRBD2 as a possible D gene (6 bases). CDR3 length: 15 amino acids. CDR1 and CDR2 from the germline V gene are SEHNR and FQNEAQ (reference sequence). The V gene lost 0 bases and the J gene lost 2 bases, with 11 bases spanning the gap.

The V call is TRBV7-6, the J call TRBJ1-2, with D perhaps TRBD1 (5 bases). Germline-derived CDR1 and CDR2 are SGHVS and FNYEAQ. CDR3 length: 16 amino acids. The germline V and J ends were trimmed by 2 bases and 8 bases, with 21 bases remaining between them. The CDR3 DNA sequence: TGTGCCAGCAGCTTATACAGTCCGGACACAGGTTCGGGCTACACCTTC. Translating it yields CASSLYSPDTGSGYTF.

V is TRBV7-3 and J is TRBJ2-3, with D tentatively TRBD1 (6 bases). Trimming removed 2 bases from V and 4 bases from J, with 13 bases in between. Per germline, CDR1 SGHTA and CDR2 FQGTGA. The CDR3 length is 15 residues. The CDR3 coding sequence is TGTGCCAGCAGCTTAGGTTTACAGGGACCAGATACGCAGTATTTT. It translates to CASSLGLQGPDTQYF. Supplemented by reference TRBV7-3 and TRBJ2-3, the full variable domain reads GAGVSQTPSNKVTEKGKYVELRCDPISGHTALYWYRQSLGQGPEFLIYFQGTGAADDSGLPNDRFFAVRPEGSVSTLKIQRTERGDSAVYLCASSLGLQGPDTQYFGPGTRLTVL.

The V gene is TRBV9, the J gene TRBJ1-1, with TRBD1 matching 8 bases. Trimming removed 4 bases from V and 3 bases from J; junction bases left unmatched: 5. The CDR3 runs 14 residues. Germline V gene sequence: CDR1 SGDLS, CDR2 YYNGEE. This chain's CDR3 is CASSTTGGDTEAFF. The CDR3 DNA reads TGTGCCAGCAGCACCACAGGGGGGGACACTGAAGCTTTCTTT.

V usage is TRBV29-1 and J usage is TRBJ2-3; 12 nucleotides match TRBD2. This CDR3 contains 14 residues. CDR1 is SQVTM, CDR2 ANQGSEA, per germline. V gave up 4 bases and J gave up 5 bases; unmatched junction bases: 4. CDR3: CSVVGLAGRDTQYF. The CDR3 bases are TGCAGCGTTGTGGGACTAGCGGGTCGAGATACGCAGTATTTT.

The chain employs TRBV6-5 and TRBJ1-2; 9 bases fit TRBD1. CDR1 is MNHEY and CDR2 is SVGAGI in the germline V gene. The CDR3 runs 15 residues. J lost 8 bases, V lost 8 bases, and 15 bases had no gene match. In nucleotides, the CDR3 is TGTGCCAGCGGGACAGGGAGCCTTTCTATTCTCGGCTACACCTTC. This codes for CASGTGSLSILGYTF.

The V call is TRBV5-4, the J call TRBJ2-5, with 8 bases lining up with TRBD1. Germline CDR1 reads SGHNT; CDR2 reads YYREEE (reference sequence). With V trimmed by 0 bases and J by 5 bases, 12 bases remained unmatched. CDR3 length: 17 amino acids. CDR3 region: CASSLESSRGQGETQYF. CDR3 in DNA: TGTGCCAGCAGCTTGGAAAGTAGCAGGGGGCAGGGGGAGACCCAGTACTTC.

The rearrangement uses TRBV10-1 and TRBJ2-2; 10 bases are shared with TRBD1. The CDR3 is 15 amino acids. The germline gives CDR1 WNHNN, CDR2 SYGVQD (reference sequence). V was clipped by 3 bases and J by 3 bases; unmatched bases: 1. CDR3 coding DNA: TGCGCCAGCAGTGATGGGACAGGGGACACCGGGGAGCTGTTTTTT. Residues: CASSDGTGDTGELFF.

This clone was counted a single time. The V and J genes are TRBV4-1 and TRBJ1-1; D possibly corresponds to TRBD1 (5 bases). This CDR3 region has 15 residues. V was cut by 4 bases and J by 5 bases, with 17 bases left in between. Per the germline V gene, CDR1 is MGHRA and CDR2 is YSYEKL. The CDR3 DNA follows: TGCGCCAGCAGCCCACACGCGGGGGATCGGACTGAAGCTTTCTTT. This translates into CASSPHAGDRTEAFF.

This chain joins TRBV2 and TRBJ2-1; a weak D match, TRBD2 (5 bases). This CDR3 has 15 amino acids. Germline CDR1 and CDR2: SNHLY and FYNNEI. V was shortened by 7 bases and J by 6 bases, with 19 bases between the two germline ends. The CDR3 spells CASNSVGVSGNEQFF. The DNA of the CDR3 is TGTGCCAGCAACTCCGTGGGAGTTTCGGGCAATGAGCAGTTCTTC.